This T cell receptor (beta chain) was captured in a study of post-analysis software for immune sequencing data. TCR beta libraries were prepared from cDNA with unique molecular identifiers. cDNA molecules numbering roughly 500,000 came from about 1 to 10 million T cells. TCRdb processed the PCR reads anew with MiXCR; each CDR3 protein has one entry. The sample lists hundreds of thousands of distinct CDR3 sequences, 44% occurring once. Broader study findings: Among about 5 TRBV segments more frequent in patients than controls were TRBV5-6, TRBV5-1 and TRBV20-1.

With regard to this clonotype: What it binds is unknown.

Per the germline V gene, CDR1 is SEHNR and CDR2 is FQNEAQ (reference sequence). The J segment lost 8 bases and the V segment lost 4 bases, leaving 20 bases of the junction unmatched. CDR3 size: 18 residues. This sequence joins TRBV7-9 and TRBJ2-7; TRBD2 matches 10 bases. The sequenced sample was blood. The receptor's source is a girl aged 5-17 years with multiple sclerosis. CDR3 bases: TGTGCCAGCAGCTCTAATAGCGGGGGGTCTCCGGGTAGAAACAAGCAGTACTTC. Its translation is CASSSNSGGSPGRNKQYF.